Listed here are 24 T cell receptor beta chains from one sample, sequenced in a study of CD8 T cells in ankylosing spondylitis. TCRdb called the 5' RACE reads again in MiXCR, with one record for every CDR3 protein. The sample contains about 350,000 distinct CDR3 sequences, roughly 22% of which appear only once. Specimen: blood, either unsorted or a sorted T cell fraction (not recorded which). The source is a male donor with ankylosing spondylitis or in good health (not recorded which).

The chain joins TRBV6-1 to TRBJ2-7, with D perhaps matching TRBD1 or TRBD2 (5 bases each). Per the germline V gene, CDR1 is MNHNS and CDR2 is SASEGT. This CDR3 is built from 14 residues. Trimming shortened V by 0 bases and J by 6 bases, and 12 bases separated the two germline ends. CDR3 in amino acids: CASSEARGPSEQYF. In nucleotides, the CDR3 is TGTGCCAGCAGTGAAGCACGGGGCCCGAGCGAGCAGTACTTC.

This clonotype showed up just a few times. The chain is built from TRBV14 and TRBJ2-7; 8 positions match TRBD1. V lost 4 bases and J lost 4; bases outside the gene matches: 3. The germline V gene encodes CDR1 SGHDN and CDR2 FVKESK. CDR3 size: 13 residues. The CDR3 bases are TGTGCCAGCAGCCCACAGGGGGAATACGAGCAGTACTTC. This gives the protein CASSPQGEYEQYF.

This clonotype was recorded a few times. This chain uses TRBV5-1 with TRBJ2-7; the match to TRBD2 covers 7 bases. CDR3 length equals 17 residues. CDR1 and CDR2 from the germline V gene are SGHRS and YFSETQ. J gave up 0 bases and V 1 base, and 10 bases lay outside the gene matches. For the CDR3, the DNA is TGCGCCAGCAGCTTGAGCGGGGAATTCTCCAGCTCCTACGAGCAGTACTTC. Its translation: CASSLSGEFSSSYEQYF.

The V gene is TRBV7-2, the J gene TRBJ2-3; tentatively, D is TRBD2 (5 bases). The germline V and J ends were trimmed by 7 bases and 0 bases, with 14 bases remaining between them. CDR1 and CDR2 from the germline V gene are SGHTA and FQGNSA. This CDR3 contains 15 residues. The CDR3 bases are TGTGCCAGCAAAAACGGGGTAGGCAGCACAGATACGCAGTATTTT. Translation: CASKNGVGSTDTQYF.

The gene calls are TRBV6-1 and TRBJ1-1; 8 bases agree with TRBD1. Germline-derived CDR1 and CDR2 are MNHNS and SASEGT. This CDR3 has 14 amino acids. V was pared by 4 bases and J by 5 bases, with 6 bases of the junction left unmatched. CDR3 nucleotides: TGTGCCAGCAGTGGACAGACAGGGGAAACTGAAGCTTTCTTT. Amino acid sequence: CASSGQTGETEAFF.

This clonotype was found a few times. This chain uses TRBV20-1 with TRBJ1-2; 10 bases agree with TRBD1. The germline V gene encodes CDR1 DFQATT and CDR2 SNEGSKA (reference sequence). V trimming: 5 bases; J trimming: 4 bases; junction bases outside the gene matches: 13. The CDR3 has 16 amino acids. The chain's CDR3 is CSALVPGQGPLYGYTF. The CDR3 DNA reads as TGCAGTGCTCTTGTCCCGGGACAGGGGCCCCTCTATGGCTACACCTTC.

This clonotype was observed a handful of times. The chain has TRBV28 and TRBJ1-1, with TRBD1 as a possible D gene (6 bases). CDR1 is MDHEN, CDR2 SYDVKM, per germline. The CDR3 is 14 amino acids. The V and J ends lost 9 bases and 0 bases respectively, with 14 bases between them. The DNA for the CDR3 is TGTGCCAGTCGGGAAACAGGGTTGAACACTGAAGCTTTCTTT. Protein: CASRETGLNTEAFF. Full variable domain (outside the CDR3, taken from reference TRBV28 and TRBJ1-1): DVKVTQSSRYLVKRTGEKVFLECVQDMDHENMFWYRQDPGLGLRLIYFSYDVKMKEKGDIPEGYSVSREKKERFSLILESASTNQTSMYLCASRETGLNTEAFFGQGTRLTVV.

This clonotype was seen a few times. J is TRBJ2-5 and V is TRBV6-5, with 8 bases aligning to TRBD2. The length of the CDR3 is 11 residues. Germline V gene sequence: CDR1 MNHEY, CDR2 SVGAGI. Trimming took 5 bases from V and 9 from J; bases not matched to a gene: 2. CDR3 sequence: CASSTGGAQYF. The CDR3 DNA reads as TGTGCCAGCAGTACGGGGGGGGCCCAGTACTTC.

As DNA, the CDR3 is TGTGCCAGCAGTTTGATGGGGCCTAGCAATCAGCCCCAGCATTTT. Its protein product is CASSLMGPSNQPQHF. This rearrangement joins TRBV28 to TRBJ1-5; the D gene is possibly TRBD1 (5 bases). Germline assignment: CDR1 MDHEN and CDR2 SYDVKM. The CDR3 extends over 15 amino acids. V was cut by 3 bases and J by 0 bases, with 9 bases left in between.

The chain has TRBV28 and TRBJ2-7, with unresolved D. Per the germline V gene, CDR1 is MDHEN and CDR2 is SYDVKM. The CDR3 sequence is 14 residues long. Trimming cost V 7 bases and J 0 bases, with 13 bases left between them. The CDR3 here is CASNPFRNSYEQYF. The CDR3 DNA reads TGTGCCAGCAACCCCTTCCGGAACTCCTACGAGCAGTACTTC. The full variable domain, its missing parts supplied by reference TRBV28 and TRBJ2-7, is DVKVTQSSRYLVKRTGEKVFLECVQDMDHENMFWYRQDPGLGLRLIYFSYDVKMKEKGDIPEGYSVSREKKERFSLILESASTNQTSMYLCASNPFRNSYEQYFGPGTRLTVT.

This clonotype was observed a few times. The rearrangement joins TRBV28 to TRBJ1-1; 7 positions match TRBD1. CDR1 is MDHEN, CDR2 SYDVKM, per germline. The length of the CDR3 is 13 residues. V shed 6 bases, J shed 3 bases, and the junction held 4 bases outside the gene matches. The CDR3 region is CASSSTGHTEAFF. CDR3 in DNA: TGTGCCAGCAGCTCGACAGGGCACACTGAAGCTTTCTTT.

This clonotype showed up just a few times. The chain has TRBV7-8 and TRBJ2-7; 8 bases fit TRBD2. The germline CDR1 and CDR2 sequences are SGHVS and FQNEAQ. V lost 1 base to trimming and J lost 3 bases; unmatched junction nucleotides: 8. This CDR3 is built from 16 residues. In nucleotides, the CDR3 is TGTGCCAGCAGCTTAGGTGAAGCGGGGGCCCACTACGAGCAGTACTTC. This codes for CASSLGEAGAHYEQYF. The whole variable domain, remainder taken from reference TRBV7-8 and TRBJ2-7, is GAGVSQSPRYKVAKRGQDVALRCDPISGHVSLFWYQQALGQGPEFLTYFQNEAQLDKSGLPSDRFFAERPEGSVSTLKIQRTQQEDSAVYLCASSLGEAGAHYEQYFGPGTRLTVT.

The chain combines TRBV15 with TRBJ2-1, with 12 nucleotides matching TRBD2. Germline V gene sequence: CDR1 LNHNV, CDR2 YYDKDF (reference sequence). The CDR3 has 17 residues. Germline trimming cut 0 bases from V and 6 bases from J; bases unmatched to any gene: 6. The CDR3 region has the DNA TGTGCCACCAGCAGAGATCTAGCGGGGGGGCCCGGCAATGAGCAGTTCTTC. As protein: CATSRDLAGGPGNEQFF.

The chain recombines TRBV3-1 with TRBJ2-4, with D hard to call. The germline V gene has CDR1 LGHDT and CDR2 YNNKEL (reference sequence). V dropped 2 bases and J dropped 2 bases, with 10 bases sitting between them. The CDR3 spans 15 residues. The CDR3 reads CASSQQTLTKNIQYF. The CDR3 nucleotides read TGTGCCAGCAGCCAACAGACCCTTACCAAAAACATTCAGTACTTC.

This clonotype came up a few times. The gene calls are TRBV7-6 and TRBJ2-1; 11 positions match TRBD2. V lost 2 bases to trimming and J lost 6 bases; unmatched junction nucleotides: 3. This CDR3 is 15 amino acids long. Germline CDR1 SGHVS, CDR2 FNYEAQ. The CDR3 DNA reads as TGTGCCAGCAGCTTATCACTAGCGGGGGCCAATGAGCAGTTCTTC. This sequence encodes CASSLSLAGANEQFF.

This clonotype was found a few times. The V gene is TRBV9, the J gene TRBJ2-3; D may correspond to TRBD1 or TRBD2 (6 bases each). Trimming removed 0 bases from V and 2 bases from J, with 22 bases in between. This CDR3 spans 19 amino acids. From germline, CDR1 is SGDLS and CDR2 YYNGEE. The CDR3 bases are TGTGCCAGCAGCGTAGCTACAGGAGGGGGTAGCGAATACACAGATACGCAGTATTTT. Protein: CASSVATGGGSEYTDTQYF.

The chain is built from TRBV7-9 and TRBJ2-1; 13 nucleotides agree with TRBD2. Per germline, CDR1 SEHNR and CDR2 FQNEAQ (reference sequence). This CDR3 is 17 amino acids long. The ends lost 5 bases at V and 0 bases at J; junction bases unmatched: 4. The CDR3 loop reads CASSTTSGGSSYNEQFF. CDR3 sequence (DNA): TGTGCCAGCAGCACGACTAGCGGGGGGAGCTCCTACAATGAGCAGTTCTTC.

V is TRBV30 and J is TRBJ2-5, with no clear D. The CDR3 is 11 amino acids. Germline CDR1 is GTSNPN and CDR2 is SVGIG (reference sequence). With 3 bases removed from V and 14 bases from J, the gap between germline ends came to 16 bases. The CDR3: CAWRPTETPYF. The CDR3 coding sequence is TGTGCCTGGAGACCCACCGAGACACCTTACTTC. The full variable domain, completed using reference TRBV30 and TRBJ2-5, is SQTIHQWPATLVQPVGSPLSLECTVEGTSNPNLYWYRQAAGRGLQLLFYSVGIGQISSEVPQNLSASRPQDRQFILSSKKLLLSDSGFYLCAWRPTETPYFGPGTRLLVL.

This clonotype occurred a few times. The chain joins TRBV7-9 to TRBJ1-1, with a possible D match to TRBD1 (5 bases). This CDR3 has 15 residues. The V end was cut by 4 bases, the J end by 3 bases, with 15 bases between. Germline CDR1 SEHNR, CDR2 FQNEAQ (reference sequence). CDR3 protein: CASSSGWGSDTEAFF. The CDR3 DNA reads TGTGCCAGCAGCTCGGGATGGGGGAGCGACACTGAAGCTTTCTTT.

The chain joins TRBV20-1 to TRBJ2-7; a weak D match, TRBD1 (6 bases). The CDR3 totals 15 residues. Per germline, CDR1 DFQATT and CDR2 SNEGSKA (reference sequence). Trimming took off 0 bases at V and 2 bases at J, with 14 bases between the two ends. The CDR3, as DNA: TGCAGTGCTAGAGAGGACAGCCTGGGGGCCTACGAGCAGTACTTC. Its protein is CSAREDSLGAYEQYF.

A few counts support this clonotype. This chain's CDR3 is CASSQNSPGEQFF. The CDR3 region has the DNA TGCGCCAGCAGCCAGAACTCCCCCGGTGAGCAGTTCTTC. The chain combines TRBV4-1 with TRBJ2-1; no definite D call. The CDR3 extends over 13 amino acids. Trimming cost V 3 bases and J 9 bases, with 12 bases left between them. From germline, CDR1 is MGHRA and CDR2 YSYEKL.

The genes are TRBV10-3 and TRBJ2-7, with 9 bases aligning to TRBD2. This CDR3 contains 15 residues. The junction had 7 bases not matched to a gene; V was cut back by 3 bases and J by 4 bases. Germline V CDR1 and CDR2: ENHRY, SYGVKD. The DNA of the CDR3 is TGTGCCATCAGTGATGAGCCAGCGGGGGGATACGAGCAGTACTTC. This codes for CAISDEPAGGYEQYF.

This rearrangement joins TRBV10-3 to TRBJ2-3; D possibly corresponds to TRBD2 (6 bases). Germline V gene data show CDR1 as ENHRY and CDR2 as SYGVKD. Deletions cut 0 bases from V and 4 bases from J, with 11 bases between. This CDR3 region has 15 residues. The CDR3 nucleotides are TGTGCCATCAGTGAGTCCTGGGGGGTATCAGATACGCAGTATTTT. Encoded protein: CAISESWGVSDTQYF.

This sequence joins TRBV20-1 and TRBJ2-7, with D perhaps TRBD1 (6 bases). Trimming left V 7 bases short and J 3 bases short, with 10 bases between. The CDR3 runs 11 residues. CDR1 is DFQATT, CDR2 SNEGSKA, per germline (reference sequence). CDR3 DNA: TGCAGTGGGCCCAGGGGCTACGAGCAGTACTTC. Its protein is CSGPRGYEQYF.